Below, one T cell receptor beta chain is given with its context. Its target is unknown. Repertoires were generated with immunoSEQ multiplex PCR, while TCRdb's copy carries only in-frame clones and drops some. The sample holds about 47,000 clones, more than 75% seen once. This sample is part of a study of memory CD8 T cells in hepatitis C reinfection. Study details: Between 3 and 8 weeks after reinfection detection, peak samples were drawn. Study conclusions and caveats: Four to six donors were too few for definitive public clonotype conclusions.

Time point indicated: peak reinfection, 3 to 8 weeks after reinfection detection. No in vitro expansion preceded TCR sequencing of the sorted cells. The Montreal HEPCO cohort supplied donors who inject drugs. Total naive CD8 T cells were sorted as viable CD3+ CD8+ CD45RO- cells from two donors. The sequenced material came from naive CD8+ T cells sorted from blood. The receptor was isolated from a young man with hepatitis C virus infection.

The CDR3 DNA follows: TGTGCCAGCAGCGTTCCGGGACAGGGGTACACTGAAGCTTTCTTT. This codes for CASSVPGQGYTEAFF. The rearrangement uses TRBV5-6 and TRBJ1-1, with 10 bases that match TRBD1. The J segment lost 3 bases and the V segment lost 4 bases, leaving 6 bases of the junction unmatched. The length of the CDR3 is 15 residues. The V gene's germline CDR1 is SGHDT and CDR2 YYEEEE.